The 13 T cell receptor beta chains below come from one sample, sequenced in a study of cytomegalovirus exposure and HLA in healthy donors. A multiplex PCR was run with 60 Vbeta primers and 13 Jbeta primers. Clones were read by immunoSEQ multiplex PCR, and TCRdb kept only the in-frame ones, dropping some. Counted here are 65,000 to 90,000 clones, almost 85% occurring once; the ten biggest clones make up 1.9%. Sequenced: PBMCs. Every receptor here comes from a man younger than 35 in good health and CMV-seronegative.

The rearrangement uses TRBV2 and TRBJ1-1, with a weak D call TRBD1 (5 bases). The germline gives CDR1 SNHLY, CDR2 FYNNEI. The CDR3 contains 15 residues. Trimming removed 9 bases from V and 1 base from J, with 18 bases in between. As DNA, the CDR3 is TGTGCCAGTCATAGGGGACTTCAGTCGAACACTGAAGCTTTCTTT. Encoded protein: CASHRGLQSNTEAFF.

This clone was detected only a few times. This chain links TRBV30 with TRBJ2-5, with TRBD2 identical over 9 bases. This CDR3 spans 15 amino acids. V dropped 3 bases and J dropped 2; count of bases not matched to a gene: 7. Germline assignment: CDR1 GTSNPN and CDR2 SVGIG (reference sequence). CDR3 residues: CAWSSRGGRQETQYF. The CDR3 nucleotides read TGTGCCTGGAGCTCGCGGGGGGGCCGGCAAGAGACCCAGTACTTC.

This clone was detected only once. The CDR3 spells CASSLARVGPNEKLFF. The CDR3 DNA reads TGTGCCAGCAGCTTAGCGAGGGTAGGACCTAATGAAAAACTGTTTTTT. The J gene is TRBJ1-4, the V gene TRBV7-8; D is undetermined. Germline V gene sequence: CDR1 SGHVS, CDR2 FQNEAQ. There are 16 residues in the CDR3. Trimming took off 0 bases at V and 3 bases at J, with 11 bases between the two ends.

The table lists this clone with a count of one. V gene TRBV7-2 combines with J gene TRBJ1-4, with a possible D match to TRBD1 (5 bases). Trimming took off 5 bases at V and 5 bases at J, with 18 bases between the two ends. The CDR3 runs to 16 residues. Germline V gene data show CDR1 as SGHTA and CDR2 as FQGNSA. CDR3 sequence (DNA): TGTGCCAGCAGCCGTGACAGAAATTTGGGGAATGAAAAACTGTTTTTT. Encoded protein: CASSRDRNLGNEKLFF.

The chain links TRBV30 to TRBJ1-1; the match to TRBD1 covers 7 bases. CDR3 length: 12 residues. V shed 8 bases and J 5 bases; nucleotides not matched to a gene: 8. CDR1 GTSNPN and CDR2 SVGIG come from the germline V gene (reference sequence). CDR3 sequence (DNA): TGTGCCGGCACAGGGGAGGTGACTGAAGCTTTCTTT. Its translation: CAGTGEVTEAFF.

CDR3 coding DNA: TGTGCCAGCAGCTCCCCGATATTGAGCGGGAGGGCCTGGACAGATACGCAGTATTTT. This sequence encodes CASSSPILSGRAWTDTQYF. The chain is built from TRBV21-1 and TRBJ2-3; TRBD2, the table's D call, lacks a check against the DNA. TRBV21-1 constitutes a pseudogene. This CDR3 spans 19 amino acids.

This chain links TRBV15 with TRBJ1-6; D is uncertain. The CDR3 runs 14 residues. V shed 2 bases and J shed 7 bases, with 9 bases lying between them. CDR1 and CDR2 (germline): LNHNV, YYDKDF (reference sequence). The CDR3 loop is CATSRLGRNSPLHF. Here the CDR3 DNA reads TGTGCCACCAGCAGACTAGGGAGAAATTCACCCCTCCACTTT.

The V and J genes are TRBV2 and TRBJ2-3, with TRBD1 as a possible D gene (5 bases). This CDR3 comprises 16 residues. Trimming left V 6 bases short and J 0 bases short, with 16 bases between. CDR1 SNHLY and CDR2 FYNNEI come from the germline V gene. CDR3 protein: CASSKLIGASTDTQYF. CDR3 DNA: TGTGCCAGCAGCAAACTTATAGGGGCTAGCACAGATACGCAGTATTTT.

The chain combines TRBV5-6 with TRBJ2-3; 11 bases map to TRBD2. The CDR3 is made up of 15 amino acids. Unmatched junction bases numbered 3, after V lost 3 bases and J lost 3 bases. Germline lookup yields CDR1 SGHDT and CDR2 YYEEEE. The CDR3 loop reads CASSYSGRATDTQYF. For the CDR3, the DNA is TGTGCCAGCAGCTATAGCGGGAGGGCGACAGATACGCAGTATTTT. Full variable domain (rest looked up from reference TRBV5-6 and TRBJ2-3): DAGVTQSPTHLIKTRGQQVTLRCSPKSGHDTVSWYQQALGQGPQFIFQYYEEEERQRGNFPDRFSGHQFPNYSSELNVNALLLGDSALYLCASSYSGRATDTQYFGPGTRLTVL.

The chain combines TRBV5-4 with TRBJ2-3, with 10 bases matching TRBD2. Germline CDR1 SGHNT, CDR2 YYREEE (reference sequence). CDR3 length: 14 amino acids. Unmatched junction bases numbered 5, after V lost 4 bases and J lost 6 bases. In DNA form, the CDR3 reads TGTGCCAGCAGCGAGCGGGGGGGCTGGGATACGCAGTATTTT. Translating it yields CASSERGGWDTQYF.

This clone was detected a few times. V and J are TRBV11-2 and TRBJ2-1, with D possibly TRBD2 on 6 matching bases. Trimming removed 1 base at V and 5 bases at J, with 12 bases between. The CDR3 extends over 15 amino acids. The germline CDR1 and CDR2 sequences are SGHAT and FQNNGV. CDR3 nucleotides: TGTGCCAGCAGCTTAGTAGGGCGGGACCACAATGAGCAGTTCTTC. Amino acids: CASSLVGRDHNEQFF.

The chain couples TRBV4-1 to TRBJ2-7; D might be TRBD1 (5 bases). Trimming removed 4 bases at V and 3 bases at J, with 13 bases between. Germline CDR1 MGHRA, CDR2 YSYEKL. There are 14 residues in the CDR3. CDR3 DNA sequence: TGCGCCAGCAGCCTGACAGAGACATACTACGAGCAGTACTTC. Translation gives CASSLTETYYEQYF.

The rearrangement uses TRBV19 and TRBJ1-1; D gene uncertain. Between the trimmed V and J ends, which lost 3 bases and 1 base, there was a span of 18 bases. Per germline, CDR1 LNHDA and CDR2 SQIVND (reference sequence). The CDR3 has 17 residues. CDR3 sequence (DNA): TGTGCCAGTAGTATTACCCCGAGGAGATCCGGGAACACTGAAGCTTTCTTT. Protein product: CASSITPRRSGNTEAFF. Full variable domain (outside the CDR3, taken from reference TRBV19 and TRBJ1-1): DGGITQSPKYLFRKEGQNVTLSCEQNLNHDAMYWYRQDPGQGLRLIYYSQIVNDFQKGDIAEGYSVSREKKESFPLTVTSAQKNPTAFYLCASSITPRRSGNTEAFFGQGTRLTVV.